One and the same sample provided the 20 T cell receptor beta chains below, sequenced in a study of blood T cell repertoires in COVID-19. The repertoire was sequenced with immunoSEQ multiplex PCR; TCRdb's copy has only in-frame clones and lacks some. The sample gives 20,000 to 25,000 clones, 80% to 90% of which show up once; 25% to 30% is in the top ten. The specimen was peripheral blood. The receptor source for this set is a human donor with active COVID-19. The donor label of this sample is uncertain.

CDR3 region: CASSLRLAGGAREQYF. DNA for the CDR3: TGCGCCAGCAGCTTGCGACTAGCGGGAGGAGCTCGCGAGCAGTACTTC. The chain couples TRBV5-1 to TRBJ2-7; 13 positions agree with TRBD2. Germline-derived CDR1 and CDR2 are SGHRS and YFSETQ. With V trimmed by 1 base and J by 6 bases, 7 bases remained unmatched. This CDR3 has 16 amino acids.

The chain employs TRBV7-3 and TRBJ2-2; 8 nucleotides align to TRBD2. This CDR3 has 16 amino acids. Germline V gene sequence: CDR1 SGHTA, CDR2 FQGTGA. The V segment lost 5 bases and the J segment 4 bases; nucleotides outside the gene matches: 9. The CDR3 coding sequence is TGTGCCAGCAGCCCAGCGGGGGCCCGGGGCACCGGGGAGCTGTTTTTT. The encoded protein is CASSPAGARGTGELFF.

The chain combines TRBV7-2 with TRBJ2-5; 8 bases match TRBD1. CDR3 size: 14 residues. Germline V gene lookup returns CDR1 SGHTA and CDR2 FQGNSA. Trimming took 5 bases from V and 2 from J; bases not matched to a gene: 4. The CDR3 is CASSIDRGQETQYF. DNA for the CDR3: TGTGCCAGCAGCATTGACAGGGGACAAGAGACCCAGTACTTC.

The J gene is TRBJ2-7, the V gene TRBV5-1; 9 bases line up with TRBD1. CDR3 length: 17 residues. V lost 3 bases, J lost 1 base, and 11 bases stayed unmatched. The germline gives CDR1 SGHRS, CDR2 YFSETQ. The CDR3 sequence is CASSSEPQGASSYEQYF. The CDR3 DNA reads as TGCGCCAGCAGCTCCGAACCACAGGGGGCTAGTTCCTACGAGCAGTACTTC.

The V gene is TRBV9, the J gene TRBJ2-3; 7 nucleotides match TRBD2. Germline-derived CDR1 and CDR2 are SGDLS and YYNGEE. The CDR3 extends over 14 amino acids. V dropped 0 bases and J dropped 6; count of bases not matched to a gene: 4. The CDR3 spells CASSVAGGGDTQYF. CDR3 in DNA: TGTGCCAGCAGCGTAGCGGGGGGAGGGGATACGCAGTATTTT.

V usage is TRBV5-1 and J usage is TRBJ2-1, with D possibly matching TRBD1 (7 bases). This CDR3 is 13 amino acids long. The germline V gene has CDR1 SGHRS and CDR2 YFSETQ. The ends were cut back, 0 bases at V and 7 bases at J, with 8 bases in the middle. The CDR3 spells CASSLAGGNEQFF. CDR3 nucleotides: TGCGCCAGCAGCTTGGCAGGGGGGAATGAGCAGTTCTTC.

V and J are TRBV19 and TRBJ1-2; D is unclear. The germline V and J ends were trimmed by 5 bases and 9 bases, with 16 bases remaining between them. The CDR3 is made up of 13 amino acids. Germline values: CDR1 LNHDA, CDR2 SQIVND (reference sequence). Here the CDR3 reads CASSLEPFVSYTF. Written as DNA, the CDR3 is TGTGCCAGTAGTCTGGAGCCATTCGTTAGCTACACCTTC.

The chain is built from TRBV7-9 and TRBJ1-5; D gene uncertain. Germline values: CDR1 SEHNR, CDR2 FQNEAQ (reference sequence). CDR3 length equals 13 residues. Trimming removed 2 bases from V and 4 bases from J, with 6 bases in between. CDR3: CASSLPGNQPQHF. The CDR3 DNA follows: TGTGCCAGCAGCTTACCGGGTAATCAGCCCCAGCATTTT.

The chain has TRBV30 and TRBJ1-6; TRBD1 agrees at 7 bases. The CDR3 totals 14 residues. The junction had 5 bases not matched to a gene; V was cut back by 5 bases and J by 4 bases. From germline, CDR1 is GTSNPN and CDR2 SVGIG (reference sequence). The CDR3 region is CAWVPGQYNSPLHF. The CDR3 nucleotides read TGTGCCTGGGTTCCGGGACAGTATAATTCACCCCTCCACTTT.

The V and J genes are TRBV30 and TRBJ2-7; TRBD1 matches 9 bases. The CDR3 runs to 15 residues. Germline V gene data show CDR1 as GTSNPN and CDR2 as SVGIG (reference sequence). V was pared by 3 bases and J by 4 bases, with 10 bases of the junction left unmatched. CDR3 sequence: CAWSRERTGEYEQYF. The CDR3 DNA is TGTGCCTGGAGCCGGGAACGGACAGGGGAGTACGAGCAGTACTTC.

This chain connects TRBV20-1 to TRBJ2-1; 12 bases agree with TRBD2. The germline CDR1 and CDR2 sequences are DFQATT and SNEGSKA (reference sequence). The CDR3 consists of 15 residues. The V and J ends lost 3 bases and 6 bases, in that order; junction bases with no gene match: 6. The CDR3: CSASSLAGGPNEQFF. CDR3 DNA sequence: TGCAGTGCTAGTTCCCTAGCGGGGGGGCCCAATGAGCAGTTCTTC.

This clone appeared a single time. This rearrangement joins TRBV3-1 (or the pseudogene TRBV3-2) to TRBJ1-3; TRBD1 agrees at 8 bases. With V trimmed by 3 bases and J by 3 bases, 7 bases remained unmatched. The CDR3 is 16 residues long. CDR1 LGHDT and CDR2 YNNKEL come from the germline V gene (reference sequence). The DNA of the CDR3 is TGTGCCAGCAGCCAGAGTTGGACAGGGCTTGGAAACACCATATATTTT. Translating gives CASSQSWTGLGNTIYF.

A few counts support this clone. This chain links TRBV30 with TRBJ1-3; 7 bases align to TRBD1. This CDR3 contains 13 residues. Germline CDR1 and CDR2: GTSNPN and SVGIG (reference sequence). Losses at the gene ends were 7 bases for V and 4 bases for J; bases not matched to a gene: 7. CDR3 loop: CAFWTGSGNTIYF. The DNA of the CDR3 is TGTGCCTTTTGGACAGGCTCGGGAAACACCATATATTTT.

Remarks on this clone: One junction end does not reproduce the germline sequence, and a read error may be involved. This chain links TRBV28 with TRBJ2-5; D is uncertain. Germline loops: CDR1 MDHEN, CDR2 SYDVKM. CDR3 size: 12 residues. This CDR3 is CASTETQGTQYF. In nucleotides, the CDR3 is TGTGCCAGCACCGAGACTCAAGGGACCCAGTACTTC.

The count of this clone is one. The gene calls are TRBV3-1 (or the pseudogene TRBV3-2) and TRBJ1-2; 8 bases match TRBD1. V was clipped by 2 bases and J by 10 bases; unmatched bases: 6. This CDR3 has 13 residues. Germline CDR1 reads LGHDT; CDR2 reads YNNKEL (reference sequence). CDR3 sequence reads: CASSQTAGGDYTF. The CDR3 DNA sequence: TGTGCCAGCAGCCAAACGGCAGGGGGCGACTACACCTTC.

In its sample, this clone was seen a few times. The rearrangement links TRBV12-5 to TRBJ1-2; D remains ambiguous. Germline CDR1 reads LGHNT; CDR2 reads FRNRAP. The CDR3 length is 13 residues. V shed 0 bases and J shed 7 bases, with 9 bases lying between them. The DNA for the CDR3 is TGTGCTAGTGGTTTGGTACTGAGCTCTGGCTACACCTTC. Protein product: CASGLVLSSGYTF.

The V gene is TRBV5-1, the J gene TRBJ2-1; possibly TRBD1 for D (5 bases). The CDR3 spans 15 residues. Trimming stripped 1 base from V and 1 base from J, with 9 bases between. Germline values: CDR1 SGHRS, CDR2 YFSETQ. CDR3 DNA sequence: TGCGCCAGCAGCTTGAAGGGGAATTCCTACAATGAGCAGTTCTTC. Protein product: CASSLKGNSYNEQFF. The full variable domain, with the rest looked up from reference TRBV5-1 and TRBJ2-1, is KAGVTQTPRYLIKTRGQQVTLSCSPISGHRSVSWYQQTPGQGLQFLFEYFSETQRNKGNFPGRFSGRQFSNSRSEMNVSTLELGDSALYLCASSLKGNSYNEQFFGPGTRLTVL.

J is TRBJ2-7 and V is TRBV5-6; no reliable D call. The germline V gene has CDR1 SGHDT and CDR2 YYEEEE. V lost 4 bases to trimming and J lost 4 bases, with 9 bases between them. The CDR3 spans 12 residues. CDR3 coding DNA: TGTGCCAGCAGCCTCGGGTGGTACGAGCAGTACTTC. Encoded protein: CASSLGWYEQYF.

This clone is a singleton in its sample. The chain uses TRBV4-3 and TRBJ2-7; 7 nucleotides align to TRBD2. CDR1 is LGHNA and CDR2 is YSLEER in the germline V gene. V lost 0 bases to trimming and J lost 4 bases; unmatched junction nucleotides: 6. The CDR3 is 15 residues long. DNA of the CDR3: TGCGCCAGCAGCCAAGATAGGGCGGGAGTGTACGAGCAGTACTTC. Protein product: CASSQDRAGVYEQYF.

V usage is TRBV6-5 and J usage is TRBJ1-5, with 9 bases lining up with TRBD1. CDR3 length: 15 amino acids. Per germline, CDR1 MNHEY and CDR2 SVGAGI. The trim removed 6 bases at V and 5 bases at J, leaving 8 bases unmatched. The CDR3 region has the DNA TGTGCCAGCAGCCGACAGGGGGGAAGCTATCAGCCCCAGCATTTT. As protein: CASSRQGGSYQPQHF.